This T cell receptor (beta chain) originates from a study of T cell clones after liver transplantation. CDR3 length equals 15 residues. Germline assignment: CDR1 SGHNT and CDR2 YYREEE (reference sequence). Deletions cut 4 bases from V and 5 bases from J, with 18 bases between. Generated by immunoSEQ multiplex PCR, the TCRdb table keeps only in-frame clones and is missing some. Of about 68,000 clones listed, 92% are singletons. The sequences come from CD4+ T cells from blood, collected approximately 26 months after liver transplant. The receptor was isolated from a human patient who received a liver transplant. Some T cells may have originated in the graft donor. This chain joins TRBV5-4 and TRBJ2-5; perhaps TRBD2 as D (7 bases). The CDR3 region has the DNA TGTGCCAGCAGCCGGGGGGCGGGAGTCGGTGAGACCCAGTACTTC. The encoded protein is CASSRGAGVGETQYF.